A single sample is the source of the 14 T cell receptor beta chains below, sequenced in a study of T cells in tuberculosis. TCRdb's copy holds only in-frame clones and misses some; the assay was immunoSEQ multiplex PCR. This sample carries 30,000 to 45,000 clones, over 85% of them seen once, and the ten largest clones take 6% to 7.5%. The sample taken for sequencing was PBMCs. Receptor source: a donor between 10 and 29 years old with latent tuberculosis or without tuberculosis infection.

CDR3 in DNA: TGTGCCAGCAGTTACTACGACACGAACACTGAAGCTTTCTTT. Translating it yields CASSYYDTNTEAFF. The chain joins TRBV6-5 to TRBJ1-1; D not certain. CDR3 size: 14 residues. Germline assignment: CDR1 MNHEY and CDR2 SVGAGI. V lost 1 base to trimming and J lost 1 base, with 7 bases between them.

This clone was observed a single time. The chain has TRBV30 and TRBJ1-5; 11 nucleotides match TRBD1. Trimming took 5 bases from V and 5 from J; bases not matched to a gene: 2. This CDR3 is 13 amino acids long. CDR1 and CDR2 from the germline V gene are GTSNPN and SVGIG (reference sequence). Written as DNA, the CDR3 is TGTGCCTGGGGACAGGGGGCAGATCAGCCCCAGCATTTT. Translation gives CAWGQGADQPQHF.

This sequence joins TRBV7-6 and TRBJ2-7; TRBD1 might be the D (5 bases). V shed 1 base and J shed 2 bases, with 21 bases lying between them. The CDR3 loop spans 18 amino acids. Germline V gives CDR1 SGHVS, CDR2 FNYEAQ. CDR3 sequence reads: CASSLGVSSGQITYEQYF. The CDR3 DNA is TGTGCCAGCAGCTTAGGTGTGAGTTCAGGGCAGATCACCTACGAGCAGTACTTC.

The chain combines TRBV5-1 with TRBJ1-4; 8 nucleotides align to TRBD1. The ends lost 2 bases at V and 6 bases at J; junction bases unmatched: 9. The CDR3 covers 16 residues. CDR1 is SGHRS, CDR2 YFSETQ, per germline. CDR3 nucleotide sequence: TGCGCCAGCAGCTTAGGACAGGGTGGACGGGATGAAAAACTGTTTTTT. Protein: CASSLGQGGRDEKLFF.

The chain carries TRBV2 and TRBJ2-3, with a tentative D call TRBD2 (6 bases). The CDR3 runs to 14 residues. CDR1 is SNHLY, CDR2 FYNNEI, per germline. With 2 bases removed from V and 6 bases from J, the gap between germline ends came to 12 bases. This CDR3 is CASSELEGSDTQYF. Written as DNA, the CDR3 is TGTGCCAGCAGTGAATTGGAGGGGAGTGATACGCAGTATTTT.

The chain is built from TRBV30 and TRBJ2-1; 7 bases fit TRBD1. The CDR3 is made up of 13 amino acids. V trimming: 3 bases; J trimming: 7 bases; junction bases outside the gene matches: 6. The V gene's germline CDR1 is GTSNPN and CDR2 SVGIG (reference sequence). Here the CDR3 DNA reads TGTGCCTGGAGCTCCCAGGGGGTAAATGAGCAGTTCTTC. Translation gives CAWSSQGVNEQFF.

The chain recombines TRBV4-3 with TRBJ1-6, with 7 bases fitting TRBD1. The junction had 8 bases not matched to a gene; V was cut back by 3 bases and J by 6 bases. The CDR3 has 16 residues. Germline V gene data show CDR1 as LGHNA and CDR2 as YSLEER. CDR3 protein: CASSHVDRVGNSPLHF. CDR3 nucleotide sequence: TGCGCCAGCAGCCACGTTGACAGGGTCGGTAATTCACCCCTCCACTTT.

The chain carries TRBV19 and TRBJ1-2; 10 positions match TRBD1. This CDR3 comprises 16 residues. Germline-derived CDR1 and CDR2 are LNHDA and SQIVND (reference sequence). J was trimmed by 8 bases and V by 1 base; bases with no gene match: 10. CDR3 nucleotide sequence: TGTGCCAGTAGTATAGGACAGGGGGCCGCCCTACAAGGCTACACCTTC. It translates to CASSIGQGAALQGYTF.

The CDR3 loop reads CASSFSSGGPAPNNEQFF. The CDR3 DNA is TGTGCCAGCAGCTTTTCCAGCGGGGGGCCAGCACCAAACAATGAGCAGTTCTTC. This sequence joins TRBV7-7 and TRBJ2-1; TRBD2 matches at 9 bases. Germline V gene sequence: CDR1 SSHAT, CDR2 FNYEAQ (reference sequence). Trimming removed 3 bases from V and 5 bases from J; junction bases left unmatched: 14. The CDR3 is 18 residues long.

Written as DNA, the CDR3 is TGTGCCAGCAGTTTGCGACAGGGACTCTATGGCTACACCTTC. This translates into CASSLRQGLYGYTF. The chain carries TRBV27 and TRBJ1-2; 7 nucleotides agree with TRBD1. The CDR3 covers 14 residues. With 3 bases clipped from V and 4 bases from J, the junction kept 5 bases outside the gene matches. Germline CDR1 is MNHEY and CDR2 is SMNVEV (reference sequence).

In its sample, this clone was seen once. V gene TRBV5-1 combines with J gene TRBJ1-1; TRBD1 matches at 7 bases. CDR1 and CDR2 from the germline V gene are SGHRS and YFSETQ. There are 13 residues in the CDR3. J gave up 3 bases and V 6 bases, and 5 bases lay outside the gene matches. CDR3 nucleotide sequence: TGCGCCAGCACTCCGGGACAGCACACTGAAGCTTTCTTT. It translates to CASTPGQHTEAFF. The variable domain in full, with the rest retrieved from reference TRBV5-1 and TRBJ1-1, is KAGVTQTPRYLIKTRGQQVTLSCSPISGHRSVSWYQQTPGQGLQFLFEYFSETQRNKGNFPGRFSGRQFSNSRSEMNVSTLELGDSALYLCASTPGQHTEAFFGQGTRLTVV.

This clone was detected once. The CDR3 is CASSPVGGGDGYTF. In DNA form, the CDR3 reads TGCGCCAGCAGCCCGGTAGGCGGGGGTGACGGCTACACCTTC. J is TRBJ1-2 and V is TRBV5-1; a possible D gene is TRBD1 (5 bases). Germline lookup yields CDR1 SGHRS and CDR2 YFSETQ. Between the trimmed V and J ends, which lost 4 bases and 8 bases, there was a span of 18 bases. The CDR3 is 14 amino acids.

This chain joins TRBV19 and TRBJ1-5, with 7 positions matching TRBD1. The V segment lost 4 bases and the J segment 0 bases; nucleotides outside the gene matches: 12. The germline V gene encodes CDR1 LNHDA and CDR2 SQIVND (reference sequence). The CDR3 loop spans 18 amino acids. The CDR3 DNA reads as TGTGCCAGTAGTACTCACCCCCGGGACAGTTATAGCAATCAGCCCCAGCATTTT. Translation: CASSTHPRDSYSNQPQHF.

The J gene is TRBJ2-6, the V gene TRBV5-1; the D gene is possibly TRBD1 (6 bases). The length of the CDR3 is 21 residues. In germline, CDR1 is SGHRS, CDR2 YFSETQ. V shed 2 bases and J shed 0 bases, with 24 bases lying between them. CDR3 protein: CASSFPIRGDRSHSGANVLTF. Here the CDR3 DNA reads TGCGCCAGCAGCTTCCCTATCAGGGGTGATCGATCCCACTCTGGGGCCAACGTCCTGACTTTC. Supplemented by reference TRBV5-1 and TRBJ2-6, the full variable domain reads KAGVTQTPRYLIKTRGQQVTLSCSPISGHRSVSWYQQTPGQGLQFLFEYFSETQRNKGNFPGRFSGRQFSNSRSEMNVSTLELGDSALYLCASSFPIRGDRSHSGANVLTFGAGSRLTVL.